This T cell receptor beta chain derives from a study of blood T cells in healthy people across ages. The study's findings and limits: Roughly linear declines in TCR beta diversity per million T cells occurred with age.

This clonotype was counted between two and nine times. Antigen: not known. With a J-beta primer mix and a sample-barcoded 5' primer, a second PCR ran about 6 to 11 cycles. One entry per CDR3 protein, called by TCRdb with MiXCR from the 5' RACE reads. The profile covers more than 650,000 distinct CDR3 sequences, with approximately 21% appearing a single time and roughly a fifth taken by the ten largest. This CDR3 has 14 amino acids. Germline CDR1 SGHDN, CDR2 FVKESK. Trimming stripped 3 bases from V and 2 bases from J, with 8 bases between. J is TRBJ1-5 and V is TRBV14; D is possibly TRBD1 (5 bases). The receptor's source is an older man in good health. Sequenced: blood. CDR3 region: CASSHLGGNQPQHF. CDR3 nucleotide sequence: TGTGCCAGCAGCCATTTGGGGGGCAATCAGCCCCAGCATTTT.